This T cell receptor (beta chain) appears in the sequencing data of a study of T cell responses to AZD1222 COVID-19 vaccine. The study, taken as a whole, reports: Across the whole spike, CD4 TCRs peaked at regions 160-218 and 743-854. With two AZD1222 doses given, Spike-specific TCR breadth and depth both rose.

Generated by immunoSEQ multiplex PCR, the TCRdb table keeps only in-frame clones and is missing some. Among 95,000 to 150,000 clones listed, about 92% were seen once. V shed 0 bases, J shed 7 bases, and the junction held 5 bases outside the gene matches. This CDR3 region has 16 residues. From germline, CDR1 is SGHTA and CDR2 FQGNSA. Both about-4-week and about-12-week second-dose recipients were combined. As regards this clone: Its target is unknown.

Here the sequenced sample was peripheral blood, taken 28 days after the second AZD1222 dose. The chain carries TRBV7-2 and TRBJ1-6, with 8 bases aligning to TRBD1. The receptor comes from an adult who received the AZD1222 COVID-19 vaccine. CDR3 coding DNA: TGTGCCAGCAGCTTAGCCGACGACAGGGGCAATTCACCCCTCCACTTT. Protein sequence: CASSLADDRGNSPLHF.